This T cell receptor beta chain was captured in a study of blood T cell repertoires in COVID-19. Whole-study context: The samples span acute and convalescent COVID-19 from the United States, Italy and Spain.

Produced via immunoSEQ multiplex PCR; TCRdb's table is partial and in-frame only. Here the sample spans about 400,000 clones, roughly 88% being singletons. Per the germline V gene, CDR1 is SGHDN and CDR2 is FVKESK. CDR3 length: 13 amino acids. The ends lost 8 bases at V and 3 bases at J; junction bases unmatched: 4. The clonotype comes from a woman aged 35 to 49 with acute COVID-19. The material sequenced was PBMCs or T cells enriched from blood (not recorded which). The chain carries TRBV14 and TRBJ2-7, with 10 bases fitting TRBD2. CDR3 sequence: CASRAGGFYEQYF. The CDR3 coding sequence is TGTGCCAGCCGAGCGGGGGGGTTCTACGAGCAGTACTTC.